The present TCR beta chain was sequenced within a study of shared clonotypes between healthy human individuals. Findings and limits, study-wide: Represented diversity (both genetic and exposure-history) was limited by the small number of donors.

An even split of each subset's genomic DNA across several immunoSEQ plates was performed. Clones were sequenced by immunoSEQ multiplex PCR, and TCRdb holds only the in-frame ones, with some missing. The table has roughly 2.1 million clones, about 92% seen once. From germline, CDR1 is SGHVS and CDR2 FQNEAQ. The length of the CDR3 is 16 residues. J lost 0 bases, V lost 4 bases, and 4 bases had no gene match. The sample holds one count of this clone. Its antigen is not identified. CD45RO-negative CD8 cells positively selected for CCR7 made up the naive population, which excluded terminally differentiated effector memory CD45RA+ cells.

The source is a man younger than 35 in good health. Some clones in this sample may be carry-over from other donors' samples. Specimen: naive CD8+ T cells from PBMCs. The V gene is TRBV7-8, the J gene TRBJ1-4, with 8 bases aligning to TRBD1. CDR3 sequence: CASSSTGASTNEKLFF. The CDR3 nucleotides are TGTGCCAGCAGCTCGACAGGGGCCTCAACTAATGAAAAACTGTTTTTT.